The present TCR beta chain was sequenced within a study of T cells in Graves' hyperthyroidism and ophthalmopathy (dated by TCRdb to the late 2010s). In terms of the full investigation: Peripheral blood was collected at initial diagnosis, before any treatment. To identify TCR V-J signatures that set the groups apart, the researchers used a discovery cohort of more than 95 patients, made up of roughly 45 with Graves' ophthalmopathy and 57 with stable Graves' hyperthyroidism. Whether ophthalmopathy could be predicted prospectively was tested in an independent validation cohort made up of 18 to 20 hyperthyroidism patients plus 17 patients who later progressed to ophthalmopathy. The approximately 100 discovery patients were randomly split 7:3 into training and test sets. The study also compared thyroid tissue and blood T-cell repertoires from 6 or 7 Graves' hyperthyroidism patients. After sampling, hyperthyroidism patients received methimazole starting at 30 mg daily, and ophthalmopathy patients received high-dose intravenous methylprednisolone. According to the paper, TCR Vbeta CDR3 sequencing was carried out on roughly 130 peripheral blood samples, which came from some 41 ophthalmopathy, around 75 hyperthyroidism and around 17 progressor patients. Overall results and qualifications from the work: Ophthalmopathy was separated from stable hyperthyroidism by a 13 V-J signature model, with approximately 90% sensitivity and about 81% specificity obtained in cross-validation and 80%/75% obtained in testing. In validation, the model predicted progression to ophthalmopathy a median of around six months before onset, with 65% to 71% sensitivity and roughly 73% specificity. No statistical method was used to set the sample size in advance, and investigators knew the group allocation. Most expanded thyroid clonotypes (frequency above 0.001) were also found in blood, which suggests that blood repertoires may mirror thyroid immune responses.

In the ophthalmopathy patients, disease was moderately to severely active, with a Clinical Activity Score of 3 or more, a NOSPECS grade of 4 or more, and a duration of less than 3 months. The study excluded patients with uncontrolled infections, other autoimmune diseases, pregnancy or lactation. Diagnoses were based on clinical symptoms, serum thyroxine and TRAb, thyroid ultrasound and orbital computed tomography. PBMCs were separated from 8 to 10 ml of fresh peripheral blood using Ficoll-Paque density gradient centrifugation. Trizol reagent was used to extract total RNA, and RNA quality was then checked on an Agilent 2100 Bioanalyzer. This clonotype has at least ten counts. Which antigen it targets is not known. No base-level quality is on record; no much larger clone is a single base apart. Amplification of TCR beta CDR3 regions was carried out from RNA transcripts. The first round of RT-PCR for the TCR CDR3 was performed with the HTBI primer set and the Qiagen OneStep RT-PCR kit. Libraries were constructed in a second round of multiplex PCR, after which size selection and purification were performed. Libraries were sequenced paired-end with 100 bp reads on an Illumina HiSeq2000. Per the source publication's procedure: SOAPnuke was used to process the raw data, removing reads that contained adapters or uncalled bases, had a mean Phred below 15, or lacked an exact match to the constant primer or identifier. High-quality paired reads were merged with COPE v1.2.5, and unique nucleotide sequences were defined as clonotypes. MiTCR v1.1 was used to align the clonotypes against IMGT TRBV, TRBD and TRBJ reference segments. Analysis was restricted to V-J combinations with a frequency above 0.0001, which covered 99% to 99.2% of repertoires. A TCS score was defined as the ratio between F50 (clonal expansion) and ExV (chaos), using BLOSUM62-based TCRdist between CDR3 peptides within each V-J. Welch's t-statistics and random forest reduced fewer than 600 V-J features to some 14, which were used in a naive Bayes classifier (R e1071). The public reads were reanalyzed by TCRdb: fastp trimming at Q25, MiXCR alignment, in-frame beta chains only. Every entry covers one CDR3 protein and lists the most common genes and DNA from its rows. None of the V and J calls come from the authors' own analysis; TCRdb made them. The sample table holds 400,000 to 450,000 distinct CDR3 sequences, of which 14% to 15% were seen once. About 13% of the sample belongs to the ten largest clones.

Sequenced sample: blood. This sequence was found in a man aged 18-30 years with Graves' ophthalmopathy.

This receptor has the CDR3 CASSLDQSSLGYGYTF. The nucleotide sequence reads as follows: TGTGCCAGCAGCTTAGATCAGTCCTCGCTAGGGTATGGCTACACCTTC. The rearranged segments are TRBV11-2 and TRBJ1-2; the D gene is not confidently resolved. Including the terminal cysteine and phenylalanine, the CDR3 comprises 16 residues. Only CDR3 DNA is held: 48 bases, read in frame from base 1. V is clipped by 0 bases and J by 5 bases, and the sequence between their germline boundaries is 16 bases long. The germline V gene yields SGHAT for CDR1 and FQNNGV for CDR2. The reference TRBV11-2 and TRBJ1-2 proteins fill in what lies around the CDR3, so the full variable domain reads EAGVAQSPRYKIIEKRQSVAFWCNPISGHATLYWYQQILGQGPKLLIQFQNNGVVDDSQLPKDRFSAERLKGVDSTLKIQPAKLEDSAVYLCASSLDQSSLGYGYTFGSGTRLTVV.